The source of this TCR beta chain is a study of blood T cell repertoires in COVID-19. Across the study: Sources were T cells, B-cell-depleted T cells, or PBMCs; the material itself was cDNA or gDNA.

Per the original methods: Estimation of nucleated cell counts relied on the amplification of reference gene primers. The method was immunoSEQ multiplex PCR; TCRdb's version includes in-frame clones alone and lacks a portion of them. V, J and clone size are those of that table, while D and trimming were read from the DNA. The sample lists some 260,000 clones, 88% seen once, with around 2.2% in the top ten. The CDR3 length is 15 residues. Germline CDR1 reads SGHDT; CDR2 reads YYEEEE. Trimming took off 0 bases at V and 4 bases at J, with 10 bases between the two ends. The sequence derives from a woman in her forties who had recovered from COVID-19. The chain uses TRBV5-6 and TRBJ2-2; tentative D call: TRBD1 (6 bases). Sequenced material: peripheral blood. DNA for the CDR3: TGTGCCAGCAGCTTGGGACAGGCGTCCACCGGGGAGCTGTTTTTT. Protein: CASSLGQASTGELFF.